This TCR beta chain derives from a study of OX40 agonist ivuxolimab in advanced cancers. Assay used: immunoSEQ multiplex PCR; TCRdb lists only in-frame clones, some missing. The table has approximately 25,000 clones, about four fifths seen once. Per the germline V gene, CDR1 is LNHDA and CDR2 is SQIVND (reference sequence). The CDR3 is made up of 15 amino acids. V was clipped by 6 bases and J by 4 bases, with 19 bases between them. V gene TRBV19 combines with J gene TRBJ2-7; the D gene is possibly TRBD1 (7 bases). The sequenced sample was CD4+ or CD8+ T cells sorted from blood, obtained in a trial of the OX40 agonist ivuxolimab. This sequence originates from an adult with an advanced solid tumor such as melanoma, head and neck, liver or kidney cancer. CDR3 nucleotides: TGTGCCAGTAGCGCCAGGGGGGACTCCACGTACGAGCAGTACTTC. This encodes CASSARGDSTYEQYF.